Listed below are T cell receptor beta chains from one sample, sequenced in a study of blood T cell repertoires in COVID-19. The method was immunoSEQ multiplex PCR; TCRdb's version includes in-frame clones alone and lacks a portion of them. The data contain some 100,000 clones, 88% of them singletons. The specimen was peripheral blood. Receptors originate from a human donor in a cohort sampled during active COVID-19. CDR3s leave out the opening cysteine and the closing phenylalanine or tryptophan.

J gene | V gene | CDR3 protein
TRBJ2-5 | TRBV3-1/TRBV3-2 | ASSPRRESLQETQY
TRBJ2-7 | TRBV10-3 | AIAGSSYEQY
TRBJ2-7 | TRBV6-1 | ASSEWEGTGGYEQY
TRBJ2-5 | TRBV6-5 | ASSALREVETQY
TRBJ1-5 | TRBV5-6 | ASSLGTGSLPRPPQH
TRBJ2-1 | TRBV4-1 | ASSQRLAGGFNEQF
TRBJ2-5 | TRBV9 | ASSVALDRVTQY
TRBJ1-5 | TRBV2 | ASSSSGSNQPQH
TRBJ2-3 | TRBV10-3 | AIRGSGSTDTQY
TRBJ2-1 | TRBV29-1 | SVGEREMVDEQF
TRBJ1-3 | TRBV28 | ASSLRNSGNTIY
TRBJ2-3 | TRBV9 | ASSDSGTSPDTQY
TRBJ1-4 | TRBV7-9 | ASSAPGSNEKLF
TRBJ2-7 | TRBV19 | ASSVEASGSTTYEQY
TRBJ2-1 | TRBV24-1 | ATSDFGFSGYNEQF
TRBJ2-1 | TRBV18 | ASSPRGLASGNEQF
TRBJ1-2 | TRBV2 | ASSRANYGYT
TRBJ1-1 | TRBV4-3 | ASSQEGSEAF
TRBJ2-5 | TRBV6-5 | ASSYRGHPQETQY
TRBJ2-7 | TRBV4-1 | ASSQVIAGVYLGEQY
TRBJ1-4 | TRBV19 | ASSIGGDQRGEKLF
TRBJ2-7 | TRBV18 | ASSPQGGGYEQY
TRBJ1-6 | TRBV4-1 | ASSQGQGNSPLH
TRBJ2-1 | TRBV7-9 | ASSLKVAGDNEQF
TRBJ1-1 | TRBV6-2/TRBV6-3 | ASSQGVNTEAF
TRBJ1-4 | TRBV28 | ASSSSGTGEEKLF
TRBJ2-7 | TRBV28 | ASSRDPLAYEQY
TRBJ1-2 | TRBV9 | ASSVDTTGGSADYGYT
TRBJ2-7 | TRBV7-2 | ASSFPGGRDHEQY
TRBJ2-6 | TRBV18 | ASSYREWPGANVLT
TRBJ1-1 | TRBV28 | ASSLSIRGHDTEAF
TRBJ2-7 | TRBV4-1 | ASSREGGSSYEQY
TRBJ1-2 | TRBV2 | ASSVLVQGPYGYT
TRBJ1-1 | TRBV10-3 | AISHLTGNTEAF
TRBJ1-3 | TRBV30 | AWTIPGQNRNTIY
TRBJ2-5 | TRBV19 | ASSISLAGGAGETQY
TRBJ1-1 | TRBV10-3 | AISPEGRSTEAF
TRBJ1-5 | TRBV19 | ASSILSPPQGASPDQPQH
TRBJ1-4 | TRBV14 | ASSQAPGQGTTNEKLF
TRBJ2-7 | TRBV10-3 | AIRSTGYGYEQY
TRBJ2-2 | TRBV7-9 | ASCVDVGELF
TRBJ2-2 | TRBV3-1/TRBV3-2 | ASTGGTGELF
TRBJ2-7 | TRBV6-5 | ASSYNRGTGGSEQY
TRBJ2-1 | TRBV5-1 | ASSLAAASGSPYNEQF
TRBJ2-3 | TRBV6-5 | ASTLGDTQY
TRBJ2-1 | TRBV7-3 | ASSLTGSGEQF
TRBJ2-5 | TRBV5-6 | ASSLAAREETQY
TRBJ1-1 | TRBV7-9 | ASTWAPPGENTEAF
TRBJ1-1 | TRBV11-3 | ASSPAPGVDTEAF
TRBJ1-4 | TRBV19 | ASKAGGSDEKLF
TRBJ2-5 | TRBV4-2 | ASSHHDVAGLYQETQY
TRBJ1-2 | TRBV5-6 | ASSLATGGYT
TRBJ2-3 | TRBV7-8 | ASSSRAGQGWNTQY